The text below deals with one TCR beta chain. TCRdb's copy holds only in-frame clones and misses some; the assay was immunoSEQ multiplex PCR. The data hold tens of thousands of clones, with about 90% observed a single time. The sample is drawn from a study of technical replicates of blood from several donors. CDR1 and CDR2 from the germline V gene are MNHEY and SMNVEV (reference sequence). Trimming cost V 5 bases and J 1 base, with 5 bases left between them. The CDR3 has 12 amino acids. The sequence derives from a human donor in good health. Specimen: T cells isolated from PBMCs. The chain links TRBV27 to TRBJ1-1, with D possibly being TRBD1 (5 bases). CDR3 region: CASSTGNTEAFF. DNA of the CDR3: TGTGCCAGCAGTACAGGGAACACTGAAGCTTTCTTT.